The 13 T cell receptor beta chains presented below share a single source sample, sequenced in a study of blood T cell repertoires in COVID-19. Generated by immunoSEQ multiplex PCR, the TCRdb table keeps only in-frame clones and is missing some. Of roughly 200,000 clones listed, roughly four fifths are singletons. Sequencing was carried out using peripheral blood. Receptors originate from a woman between 40 and 55 years old with COVID-19, enrolled during active disease.

This chain links TRBV27 with TRBJ1-1, with 8 bases that match TRBD1. J was trimmed by 0 bases and V by 7 bases; bases with no gene match: 7. Looked up from germline, CDR1 is MNHEY and CDR2 is SMNVEV (reference sequence). This CDR3 contains 15 residues. The CDR3 here is CASTKRTGLNTEAFF. The CDR3 DNA reads TGTGCCAGCACCAAAAGGACAGGGTTGAACACTGAAGCTTTCTTT.

V is TRBV4-1 and J is TRBJ1-5; D might be TRBD1 (5 bases). Germline values: CDR1 MGHRA, CDR2 YSYEKL. The CDR3 loop spans 15 amino acids. V gave up 1 base and J gave up 0 bases, with 7 bases separating them. CDR3 in DNA: TGCGCCAGCAGCCAAGCAGGGTTTAGCAATCAGCCCCAGCATTTT. Translation gives CASSQAGFSNQPQHF.

The V gene is TRBV11-2, the J gene TRBJ2-5; no firm D call. The germline V and J ends were trimmed by 0 bases and 5 bases, with 4 bases remaining between them. The CDR3 is made up of 12 amino acids. CDR1 is SGHAT, CDR2 FQNNGV, per germline. This CDR3 is CASSLDLETQYF. CDR3 nucleotides: TGTGCCAGCAGCTTAGATCTGGAGACCCAGTACTTC.

V usage is TRBV14 and J usage is TRBJ2-5, with 8 positions matching TRBD1. Trimming cost V 2 bases and J 10 bases; bases outside gene matches: 6. CDR3 length: 13 residues. Germline V lookup: CDR1 SGHDN, CDR2 FVKESK. This chain's CDR3 is CASSQSYRGIQYF. The CDR3 DNA reads TGTGCCAGCAGCCAAAGCTACAGGGGGATCCAGTACTTC.

The CDR3: CASSEAGEALGTQYF. The CDR3 DNA sequence: TGTGCCAGCAGTGAAGCGGGGGAGGCCCTTGGGACCCAGTACTTC. The chain recombines TRBV6-1 with TRBJ2-5, with D possibly being TRBD2 (6 bases). The length of the CDR3 is 15 residues. The V end was cut by 0 bases, the J end by 7 bases, with 15 bases between. Germline V gene sequence: CDR1 MNHNS, CDR2 SASEGT.

The rearrangement joins TRBV11-2 to TRBJ2-7; D is perhaps TRBD2 (6 bases). Germline V gene sequence: CDR1 SGHAT, CDR2 FQNNGV. V was shortened by 1 base and J by 1 base, with 11 bases between the two germline ends. CDR3 length equals 15 residues. This CDR3 is CASSLASSESYEQYF. For the CDR3, the DNA is TGTGCCAGCAGCTTAGCCTCTAGCGAATCCTACGAGCAGTACTTC.

The J gene is TRBJ1-1, the V gene TRBV3-1 (or the pseudogene TRBV3-2); a weak D match, TRBD1 (6 bases). The CDR3 length is 15 residues. V lost 1 base and J 2 bases, leaving 11 bases between the germline ends. The germline gives CDR1 LGHDT, CDR2 YNNKEL (reference sequence). In nucleotides, the CDR3 is TGTGCCAGCAGCCAAGGTGGGACACTAAACACTGAAGCTTTCTTT. Translating it yields CASSQGGTLNTEAFF.

This chain uses TRBV4-1 with TRBJ2-1, with 10 nucleotides matching TRBD2. The CDR3 runs to 15 residues. J lost 10 bases, V lost 1 base, and 7 bases had no gene match. Germline assignment: CDR1 MGHRA and CDR2 YSYEKL. The CDR3 DNA reads TGCGCCAGCAGCCAAGCCCTAGCGGGAGCCTTAGAGCAGTTCTTC. It translates to CASSQALAGALEQFF.

V gene TRBV5-4 combines with J gene TRBJ2-3; 9 nucleotides match TRBD2. Germline CDR1 and CDR2: SGHNT and YYREEE (reference sequence). This CDR3 contains 16 residues. Losses at the gene ends were 4 bases for V and 5 bases for J; bases not matched to a gene: 11. CDR3: CASSDTWSRGGDTQYF. In DNA, the CDR3 is TGTGCCAGCAGCGATACCTGGTCGCGGGGGGGAGATACGCAGTATTTT.

The chain has TRBV4-1 and TRBJ1-2; no reliable D call. CDR1 and CDR2 from the germline V gene are MGHRA and YSYEKL. The CDR3 totals 14 residues. V dropped 4 bases and J dropped 3 bases, with 12 bases sitting between them. As DNA, the CDR3 is TGCGCCAGCAGCCGACTCGAGGGTGACTATGGCTACACCTTC. It encodes CASSRLEGDYGYTF.

The chain joins TRBV6-6 to TRBJ1-5; D not certain. Trimming took off 8 bases at V and 3 bases at J, with 11 bases between the two ends. In germline, CDR1 is MNHNY, CDR2 SVGAGI (reference sequence). This CDR3 has 13 residues. This CDR3 is CASADNNNQPQHF. The CDR3 DNA follows: TGTGCCAGCGCCGACAACAACAATCAGCCCCAGCATTTT.

This clone was detected only once. J is TRBJ2-1 and V is TRBV6-5, with D possibly matching TRBD1 (6 bases). Trimming took off 6 bases at V and 6 bases at J, with 18 bases between the two ends. The germline CDR1 and CDR2 sequences are MNHEY and SVGAGI. This CDR3 region has 15 residues. The CDR3 DNA sequence: TGTGCCAGCAGCTCATTGACCTTAGGGGGCAATGAGCAGTTCTTC. Its protein is CASSSLTLGGNEQFF.

This chain links TRBV5-1 with TRBJ2-5; TRBD1 is a possible D gene (5 bases). Germline loops: CDR1 SGHRS, CDR2 YFSETQ. This CDR3 spans 16 amino acids. Trimming stripped 0 bases from V and 0 bases from J, with 12 bases between. The DNA for the CDR3 is TGCGCCAGCAGCTTGGCCGGTGGGGCGAACCAAGAGACCCAGTACTTC. Its translation is CASSLAGGANQETQYF.